Included here is one T cell receptor (beta chain) sequence, with context. Germline-derived CDR1 and CDR2 are GTSNPN and SVGIG (reference sequence). Trimming cost V 0 bases and J 4 bases; bases outside gene matches: 9. The CDR3 is 16 amino acids. Original processing notes: Reference gene primer amplification gave estimated nucleated cell counts. Sequencing used immunoSEQ multiplex PCR; TCRdb keeps in-frame clones, though not all of them. From that table come the V and J calls and clone size; the DNA was used to work out D and trimming. The data contain about 150,000 clones, roughly nine tenths of them singletons. This entry comes from a study of blood T cell repertoires in COVID-19. About the study: T cells, B-cell-depleted T cells, or PBMCs supplied cDNA or gDNA.

The sequence derives from a human donor in a cohort sampled during active COVID-19. The specimen was peripheral blood. The rearrangement uses TRBV30 and TRBJ1-2, with 9 bases aligning to TRBD1. The CDR3 coding sequence is TGTGCCTGGAGTGTACCCCAGACAGGGGGAGGCTATGGCTACACCTTC. Translated, it gives CAWSVPQTGGGYGYTF.